This TCR beta chain was observed in a study of preoperative IRX-2 immunotherapy in early breast cancer. As for treatment: preoperative locoregional IRX-2 cytokine immunotherapy. Samples came from a phase Ib trial of preoperative locoregional IRX-2 cytokine immunotherapy. The table came from immunoSEQ multiplex PCR; TCRdb's copy has only in-frame clones and leaves some out. Of 3,000 to 4,000 clones in the sample, around 82% are singletons; the top ten hold 7%. V lost 3 bases, J lost 7 bases, and 20 bases stayed unmatched. Germline values: CDR1 LNHDA, CDR2 SQIVND (reference sequence). The CDR3 is made up of 18 amino acids.

Sequences were derived from tumor tissue, sampled after IRX-2 immunotherapy. The genes are TRBV19 and TRBJ2-7, with TRBD2 identical over 8 bases. This sequence was found in a human donor with breast cancer. The CDR3 nucleotides read TGTGCCAGTAGTATGAGGTCCCTTAATGACGGGAGGGCCAGGGAGCAGTACTTC. Encoded protein: CASSMRSLNDGRAREQYF.